This entry lists 13 T cell receptor beta chains sequenced from one sample in a study of CD8 T cells in Susac syndrome. With random hexamers, reverse transcription was performed on roughly 0.45 to 1 ug of RNA. TCRdb reanalysed the immunoSEQ multiplex PCR reads using MiXCR and keeps one entry per CDR3 protein. The repertoire holds under 200,000 distinct CDR3 sequences, with around 95% as singletons. The specimen sequenced was CD4+ T cells from PBMCs. Receptors were obtained from a human donor in good health.

The chain uses TRBV20-1 and TRBJ1-1, with TRBD1 matching 12 bases. The ends lost 6 bases at V and 4 bases at J; junction bases unmatched: 3. The CDR3 runs 13 residues. CDR1 is DFQATT, CDR2 SNEGSKA, per germline (reference sequence). DNA of the CDR3: TGCAGTGCGTGGGGACAGGGGGCCACTGAAGCTTTCTTT. This encodes CSAWGQGATEAFF.

This chain links TRBV30 with TRBJ1-6, with D possibly TRBD1 on 6 matching bases. With 2 bases removed from V and 2 bases from J, the gap between germline ends came to 10 bases. CDR1 GTSNPN and CDR2 SVGIG come from the germline V gene (reference sequence). The CDR3 sequence is 15 residues long. The CDR3 loop is CAWSRAGAYNSPLHF. Here the CDR3 DNA reads TGTGCCTGGAGTCGGGCAGGGGCCTATAATTCACCCCTCCACTTT.

This clonotype was observed once. V and J are TRBV23-1 and TRBJ2-1; 9 positions match TRBD1. TRBV23-1 is an open reading frame, and its role is uncertain. The V gene end was trimmed by 3 bases and the J gene end by 5 bases; junction bases not matched to a gene: 8. The CDR3 spans 16 residues. CDR3 amino acids: CASSQNQGQGNNEQFF. CDR3 coding DNA: TGCGCCAGCAGTCAGAATCAGGGACAGGGCAACAATGAGCAGTTCTTC.

The rearrangement joins TRBV20-1 to TRBJ2-3; D call uncertain. Germline lookup yields CDR1 DFQATT and CDR2 SNEGSKA (reference sequence). The V end lost 4 bases, the J end lost 3 bases, and 2 bases lay between the germline ends. The CDR3 runs to 10 residues. The CDR3 sequence is CSATTDTQYF. CDR3 in DNA: TGCAGTGCTACTACAGATACGCAGTATTTT.

V is TRBV29-1 and J is TRBJ2-5, with D unclear. The CDR3 contains 12 residues. Germline assignment: CDR1 SQVTM and CDR2 ANQGSEA. The germline V and J ends were trimmed by 3 bases and 2 bases, with 7 bases remaining between them. This CDR3 reads CSVELLQETQYF. In DNA form, the CDR3 reads TGCAGCGTTGAGCTACTTCAAGAGACCCAGTACTTC.

The chain recombines TRBV11-2 with TRBJ1-6; D gene unclear. V was cut by 5 bases and J by 8 bases, with 16 bases left in between. This CDR3 contains 15 residues. The germline CDR1 and CDR2 sequences are SGHAT and FQNNGV. CDR3 bases: TGTGCCAGCAGCCGAGGAATCGACACCTATTCACCCCTCCACTTT. Protein product: CASSRGIDTYSPLHF.

This clonotype was seen once. This chain links TRBV7-2 with TRBJ2-7; 9 nucleotides match TRBD1. The CDR3 is 15 amino acids. Trimming at V came to 4 bases and at J to 2 bases, leaving 6 bases not matched to a gene. The germline V gene has CDR1 SGHTA and CDR2 FQGNSA. The CDR3 region has the DNA TGTGCCAGCAGCTCCCGGACAGGGGTGACCTACGAGCAGTACTTC. This translates into CASSSRTGVTYEQYF. The full variable domain, its missing parts supplied by reference TRBV7-2 and TRBJ2-7, is GAGVSQSPSNKVTEKGKDVELRCDPISGHTALYWYRQSLGQGLEFLIYFQGNSAPDKSGLPSDRFSAERTGGSVSTLTIQRTQQEDSAVYLCASSSRTGVTYEQYFGPGTRLTVT.

The rearrangement uses TRBV20-1 and TRBJ2-5, with no clear D. The germline V gene encodes CDR1 DFQATT and CDR2 SNEGSKA (reference sequence). Deletions cut 4 bases from V and 1 base from J, with 4 bases between. The CDR3 totals 11 residues. The CDR3 here is CSATPQETQYF. The DNA of the CDR3 is TGCAGTGCTACACCCCAAGAGACCCAGTACTTC.

J is TRBJ2-1 and V is TRBV30; 11 nucleotides agree with TRBD1. The CDR3 length is 13 residues. Germline V gene sequence: CDR1 GTSNPN, CDR2 SVGIG (reference sequence). The V segment lost 8 bases and the J segment 4 bases; nucleotides outside the gene matches: 4. The CDR3 DNA is TGTGCCGGAGGGACAGGGGGTTACAATGAGCAGTTCTTC. Its protein product is CAGGTGGYNEQFF.

The genes are TRBV19 and TRBJ1-5; tentatively, D is TRBD1 (5 bases). CDR1 LNHDA and CDR2 SQIVND come from the germline V gene (reference sequence). The CDR3 has 14 residues. Trimming removed 3 bases from V and 2 bases from J, with 8 bases in between. CDR3 bases: TGTGCCAGTAGTATGCTAGGGGGCAATCAGCCCCAGCATTTT. Translation: CASSMLGGNQPQHF.

The chain has TRBV7-9 and TRBJ2-7, with D unclear. The CDR3 is made up of 13 amino acids. Trimming removed 3 bases from V and 3 bases from J, with 9 bases in between. From germline, CDR1 is SEHNR and CDR2 FQNEAQ (reference sequence). The CDR3 DNA follows: TGTGCCAGCAGCTTGGTTTCGAACTACGAGCAGTACTTC. It codes for CASSLVSNYEQYF.

V and J are TRBV12-3 or TRBV12-4 and TRBJ1-4; D is possibly TRBD1 (6 bases). V was cut by 6 bases and J by 4 bases, with 18 bases left in between. This CDR3 is built from 16 residues. The CDR3 protein is CASSDRKRTDNEKLFF. The CDR3 nucleotides read TGTGCCAGCAGCGACCGCAAGCGGACAGATAATGAAAAACTGTTTTTT.

The chain joins TRBV20-1 to TRBJ1-1, with D possibly TRBD1 on 5 matching bases. Trimming took 1 base from V and 2 from J, leaving 14 bases between them. Germline assignment: CDR1 DFQATT and CDR2 SNEGSKA (reference sequence). The CDR3 is 15 residues long. CDR3 nucleotides: TGCAGTGCTAGAGTCCGGGGAGGGGACAACACTGAAGCTTTCTTT. Encoded protein: CSARVRGGDNTEAFF.